This T cell receptor beta chain was retrieved from a study of blood T cell repertoires in COVID-19. Study summary: Donors in the United States, Italy and Spain gave samples during acute or convalescent COVID-19. T cells, B-cell-depleted T cells, or PBMCs provided the cDNA or gDNA that served as material.

Per the authors' pipeline: Using reference gene primer amplification, nucleated cell counts were estimated. TCRdb's copy holds only in-frame clones and misses some; the assay was immunoSEQ multiplex PCR. Clone size and the V and J calls come from that table; the DNA yielded D and trimming. The sample lists under 85,000 clones, more than 75% occurring once. With 6 bases clipped from V and 3 bases from J, the junction kept 4 bases outside the gene matches. Germline V gene sequence: CDR1 LNHDA, CDR2 SQIVND (reference sequence). The CDR3 totals 13 residues. Sample: peripheral blood. The receptor comes from a human donor in a cohort sampled during active COVID-19. V is TRBV19 and J is TRBJ2-7, with 8 bases matching TRBD1. CDR3 residues: CASSGQGYYEQYF. The CDR3 DNA reads as TGTGCCAGTAGCGGACAGGGTTACTACGAGCAGTACTTC.